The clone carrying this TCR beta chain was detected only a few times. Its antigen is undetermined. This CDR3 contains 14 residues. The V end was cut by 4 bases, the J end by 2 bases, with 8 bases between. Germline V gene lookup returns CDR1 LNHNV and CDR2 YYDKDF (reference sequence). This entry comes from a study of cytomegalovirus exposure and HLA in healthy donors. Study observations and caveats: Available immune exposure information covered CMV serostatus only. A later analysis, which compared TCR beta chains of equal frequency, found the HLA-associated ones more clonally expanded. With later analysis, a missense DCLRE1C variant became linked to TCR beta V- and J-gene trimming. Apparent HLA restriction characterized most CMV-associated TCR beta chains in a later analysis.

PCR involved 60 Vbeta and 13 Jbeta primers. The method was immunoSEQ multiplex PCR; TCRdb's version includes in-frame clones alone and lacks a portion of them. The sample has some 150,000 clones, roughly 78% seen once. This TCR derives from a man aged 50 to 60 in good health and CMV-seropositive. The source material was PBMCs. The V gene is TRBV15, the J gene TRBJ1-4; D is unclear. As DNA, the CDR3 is TGTGCCACCAGCAACGGTCGGACTAATGAAAAACTGTTTTTT. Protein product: CATSNGRTNEKLFF.